The entry that follows covers one T cell receptor beta chain sequence. No antigen is known for it. TCRdb called the reads again in MiXCR, with one record for every CDR3 protein. Of 150,000 to 200,000 distinct CDR3 sequences listed, about an eighth are singletons. CDR1 and CDR2 (germline): SEHNR, FQNEAQ (reference sequence). CDR3 length: 15 amino acids. Trimming took off 4 bases at V and 0 bases at J, with 12 bases between the two ends. The record originates from a study of T cell repertoires in cytomegalovirus infection. Study as a whole: Matching HLA type and CMV infection were both indicated by public TCR beta signatures. Study-level points and caveats: In two of eight donors, the top clonotype was HLA-C-restricted CMV-specific.

J is TRBJ2-5 and V is TRBV7-9, with a weak D call TRBD1 (5 bases). Sample: PBMCs. The TCR comes from a human donor in good health (CMV status not recorded). Some clones in this sample may be carry-over from other donors' samples. CDR3 bases: TGTGCCAGCAGCTATCGCCAAGGGGACCAAGAGACCCAGTACTTC. Its protein is CASSYRQGDQETQYF. The full variable domain, with the rest looked up from reference TRBV7-9 and TRBJ2-5, is DTGVSQNPRHKITKRGQNVTFRCDPISEHNRLYWYRQTLGQGPEFLTYFQNEAQLEKSRLLSDRFSAERPKGSFSTLEIQRTEQGDSAMYLCASSYRQGDQETQYFGPGTRLLVL.